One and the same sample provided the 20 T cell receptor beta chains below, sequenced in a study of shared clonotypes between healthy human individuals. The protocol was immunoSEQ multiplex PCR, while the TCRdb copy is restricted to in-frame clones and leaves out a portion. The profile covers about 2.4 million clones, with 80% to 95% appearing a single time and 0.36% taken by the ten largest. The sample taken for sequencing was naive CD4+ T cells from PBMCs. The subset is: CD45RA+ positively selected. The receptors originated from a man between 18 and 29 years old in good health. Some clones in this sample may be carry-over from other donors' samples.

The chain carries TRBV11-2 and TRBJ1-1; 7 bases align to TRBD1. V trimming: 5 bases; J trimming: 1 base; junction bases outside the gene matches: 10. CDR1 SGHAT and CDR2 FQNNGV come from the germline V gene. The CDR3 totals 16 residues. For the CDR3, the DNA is TGTGCCAGCAGCGTGGGACAGATGCTGCAGAACACTGAAGCTTTCTTT. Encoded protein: CASSVGQMLQNTEAFF.

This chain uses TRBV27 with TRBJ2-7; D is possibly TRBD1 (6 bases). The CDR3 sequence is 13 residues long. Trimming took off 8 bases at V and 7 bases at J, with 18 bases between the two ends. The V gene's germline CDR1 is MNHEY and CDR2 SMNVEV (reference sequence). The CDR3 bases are TGTGCCAGCCGAGTTTTGGGGGCAGGGGAGCAGTACTTC. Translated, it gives CASRVLGAGEQYF.

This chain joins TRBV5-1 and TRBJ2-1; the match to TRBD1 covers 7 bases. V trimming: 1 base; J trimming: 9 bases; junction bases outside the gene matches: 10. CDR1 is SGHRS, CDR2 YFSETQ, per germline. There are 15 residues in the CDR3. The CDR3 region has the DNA TGCGCCAGCAGCTTGTATGACAGGGATCAGGGTGAGCAGTTCTTC. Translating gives CASSLYDRDQGEQFF.

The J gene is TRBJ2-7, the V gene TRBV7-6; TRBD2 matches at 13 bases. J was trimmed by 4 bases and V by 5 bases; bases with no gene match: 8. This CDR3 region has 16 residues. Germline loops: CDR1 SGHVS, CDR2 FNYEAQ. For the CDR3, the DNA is TGTGCCAGCAGCCCGATCACGACTAGCGGGAGGTACGAGCAGTACTTC. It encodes CASSPITTSGRYEQYF.

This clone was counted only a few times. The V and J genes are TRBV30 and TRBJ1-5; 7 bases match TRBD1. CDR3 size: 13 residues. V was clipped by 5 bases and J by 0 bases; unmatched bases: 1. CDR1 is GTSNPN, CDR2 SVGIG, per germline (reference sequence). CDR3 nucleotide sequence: TGTGCCTGGCAGGGGGATAGCAATCAGCCCCAGCATTTT. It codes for CAWQGDSNQPQHF.

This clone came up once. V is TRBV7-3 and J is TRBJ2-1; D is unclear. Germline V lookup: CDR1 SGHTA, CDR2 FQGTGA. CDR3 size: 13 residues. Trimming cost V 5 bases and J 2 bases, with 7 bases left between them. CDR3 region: CASSPRPYNEQFF. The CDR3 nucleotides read TGTGCCAGCAGCCCCCGGCCCTACAATGAGCAGTTCTTC.

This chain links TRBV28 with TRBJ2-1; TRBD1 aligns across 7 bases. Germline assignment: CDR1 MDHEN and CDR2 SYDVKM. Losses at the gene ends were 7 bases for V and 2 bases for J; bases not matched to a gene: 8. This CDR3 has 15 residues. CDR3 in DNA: TGTGCCAGCACTGAGGGGGCCGTGACCTACAATGAGCAGTTCTTC. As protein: CASTEGAVTYNEQFF.

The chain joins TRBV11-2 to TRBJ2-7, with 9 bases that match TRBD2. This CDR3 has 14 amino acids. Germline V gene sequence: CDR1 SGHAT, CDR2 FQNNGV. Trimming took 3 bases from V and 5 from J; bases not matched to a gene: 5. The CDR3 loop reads CASSFLSGRNEQYF. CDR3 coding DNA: TGTGCCAGCAGCTTTCTGAGCGGGAGGAACGAGCAGTACTTC.

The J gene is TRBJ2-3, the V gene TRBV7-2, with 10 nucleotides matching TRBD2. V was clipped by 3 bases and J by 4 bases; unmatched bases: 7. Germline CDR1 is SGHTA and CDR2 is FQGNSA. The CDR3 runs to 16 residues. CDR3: CASSFSSGREADTQYF. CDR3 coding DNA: TGTGCCAGCAGCTTCTCTAGCGGGAGAGAGGCAGATACGCAGTATTTT.

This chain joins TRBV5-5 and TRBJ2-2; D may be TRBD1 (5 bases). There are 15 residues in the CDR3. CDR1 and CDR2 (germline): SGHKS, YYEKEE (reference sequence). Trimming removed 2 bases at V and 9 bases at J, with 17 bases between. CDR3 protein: CASSFGQGISRELFF. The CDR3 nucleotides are TGTGCCAGCAGCTTCGGTCAGGGAATCTCGCGGGAGCTGTTTTTT.

CDR3 region: CASSARTSGSNEQFF. CDR3 nucleotide sequence: TGTGCCAGCAGTGCCAGGACTAGCGGGAGTAATGAGCAGTTCTTC. This chain links TRBV6-1 with TRBJ2-1; 13 positions agree with TRBD2. CDR1 is MNHNS, CDR2 SASEGT, per germline. The CDR3 covers 15 residues. The J segment lost 7 bases and the V segment lost 4 bases, leaving 4 bases of the junction unmatched.

CDR3 coding DNA: TGTGCCAGCAGTTTAACAGGGGTAGGCACAGATACGCAGTATTTT. Protein product: CASSLTGVGTDTQYF. The chain joins TRBV28 to TRBJ2-3, with 7 bases that match TRBD1. CDR3 size: 15 residues. Germline lookup yields CDR1 MDHEN and CDR2 SYDVKM. Germline trimming cut 2 bases from V and 1 base from J; bases unmatched to any gene: 3.

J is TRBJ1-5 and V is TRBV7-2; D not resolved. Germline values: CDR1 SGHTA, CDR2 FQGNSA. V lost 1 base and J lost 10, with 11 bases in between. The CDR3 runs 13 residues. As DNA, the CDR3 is TGTGCCAGCAGCTTAGTTCACCGGCAACCCCAGCATTTT. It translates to CASSLVHRQPQHF. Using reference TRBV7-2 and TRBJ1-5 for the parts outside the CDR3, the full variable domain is GAGVSQSPSNKVTEKGKDVELRCDPISGHTALYWYRQSLGQGLEFLIYFQGNSAPDKSGLPSDRFSAERTGGSVSTLTIQRTQQEDSAVYLCASSLVHRQPQHFGDGTRLSIL.

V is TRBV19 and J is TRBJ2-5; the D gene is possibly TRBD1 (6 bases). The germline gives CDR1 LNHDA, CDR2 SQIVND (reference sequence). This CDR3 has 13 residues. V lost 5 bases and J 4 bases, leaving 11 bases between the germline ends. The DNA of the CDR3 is TGTGCCAGTAGTCCCCGCAGGGGAGAGACCCAGTACTTC. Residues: CASSPRRGETQYF.

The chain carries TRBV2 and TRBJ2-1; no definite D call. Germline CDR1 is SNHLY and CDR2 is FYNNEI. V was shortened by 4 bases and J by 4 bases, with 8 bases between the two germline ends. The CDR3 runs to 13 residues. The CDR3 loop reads CASSGVGYNEQFF. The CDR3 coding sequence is TGTGCCAGCAGTGGTGTAGGGTACAATGAGCAGTTCTTC.

The CDR3 sequence: CVYKYRTPTTNEKLFF. CDR3 nucleotides: TGTGTCTATAAGTACCGGACACCGACAACTAATGAAAAACTGTTTTTT. The chain employs TRBV5-4 and TRBJ1-4; D may be TRBD1 (5 bases). This CDR3 has 16 residues. Looked up from germline, CDR1 is SGHNT and CDR2 is YYREEE (reference sequence). The full variable domain, rest sourced from reference TRBV5-4 and TRBJ1-4, is ETGVTQSPTHLIKTRGQQVTLRCSSQSGHNTVSWYQQALGQGPQFIFQYYREEENGRGNFPPRFSGLQFPNYSSELNVNALELDDSALYLCVYKYRTPTTNEKLFFGSGTQLSVL.

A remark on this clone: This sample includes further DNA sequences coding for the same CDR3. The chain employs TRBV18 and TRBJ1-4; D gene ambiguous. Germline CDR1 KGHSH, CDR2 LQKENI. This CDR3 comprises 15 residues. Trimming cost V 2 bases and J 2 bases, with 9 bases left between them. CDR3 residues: CASSPTGATNEKLFF. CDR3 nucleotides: TGTGCCAGCTCACCAACGGGTGCCACTAATGAAAAACTGTTTTTT.

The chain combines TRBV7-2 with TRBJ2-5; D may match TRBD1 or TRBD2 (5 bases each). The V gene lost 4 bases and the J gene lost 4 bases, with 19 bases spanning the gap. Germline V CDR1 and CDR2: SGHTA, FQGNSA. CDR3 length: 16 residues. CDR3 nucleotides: TGTGCCAGCAGCTACCCCGGGACCTCCCTGGGAGAGACCCAGTACTTC. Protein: CASSYPGTSLGETQYF.

In nucleotides, the CDR3 is TGTGCCAGCATGGGGGACACTGAAGCTTTCTTT. Translation gives CASMGDTEAFF. The V gene is TRBV28, the J gene TRBJ1-1, with a weak D call TRBD1 (5 bases). CDR3 size: 11 residues. V lost 7 bases and J 3 bases, leaving 6 bases between the germline ends. CDR1 MDHEN and CDR2 SYDVKM come from the germline V gene.

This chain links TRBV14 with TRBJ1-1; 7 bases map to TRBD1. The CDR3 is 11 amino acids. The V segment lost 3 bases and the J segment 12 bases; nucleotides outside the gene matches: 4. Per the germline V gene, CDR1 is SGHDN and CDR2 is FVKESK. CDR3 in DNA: TGTGCCAGCAGCCATACAGGGGCGACTTTCTTT. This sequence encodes CASSHTGATFF.